These T cell receptor beta chains were read from a single sample in a study of a mutant IDH1 vaccine in newly diagnosed glioma. Sequencing was performed with immunoSEQ multiplex PCR; in TCRdb, only in-frame clones are kept and a portion is missing. The sample has tens of thousands of clones; around 88% are singletons. The material sequenced was peripheral blood mononuclear cells (PBMCs), taken from a glioma patient treated with radiotherapy, temozolomide or both. The origin of the receptors is a woman between 18 and 29 years old with glioma. Some clones in this sample may be carry-over from other donors' samples. Both conserved end residues are part of each CDR3. A D gene is named only where the DNA matches it firmly. Size tells how often a clone was seen (once, few, many) or the class of an expanded clone, and some rows leave it out.

>TRBJ1-1|TRBV30|few|-
CAWIRAWAFF
TGTGCCTGGATTCGGGCCTGGGCTTTCTTT
>TRBJ1-3|TRBV19|-|-
CASASGNTIYF
TGTGCCAGCGCCTCTGGAAACACCATATATTTT
>TRBJ2-7|TRBV7-7|-|-
CASSPGPDSQQYF
TGTGCCAGCAGCCCTGGACCGGACTCGCAGCAGTACTTC
>TRBJ1-4|TRBV19|-|TRBD1
CASRPGGTNNEKLFF
TGTGCCAGTAGACCAGGGGGGACCAATAATGAAAAACTGTTTTTT
>TRBJ2-7|TRBV7-9|-|-
CASSPSVESSYEQYF
TGTGCCAGCAGCCCCTCGGTGGAAAGCTCCTACGAGCAGTACTTC
>TRBJ2-2|TRBV5-4|once|-
CASREGRKNTGELFF
TGTGCCAGCAGAGAAGGACGGAAGAACACCGGGGAGCTGTTTTTT
>TRBJ2-7|TRBV6-5|-|-
CASRGHYSYEQYF
TGTGCCAGCAGGGGACACTACTCCTACGAGCAGTACTTC
>TRBJ1-2|TRBV6-4|-|TRBD1
CASLGQGGYTF
TGTGCCAGCCTCGGACAGGGAGGCTACACCTTC
>TRBJ1-2|TRBV5-1|-|-
CASSPVGTGGYGYTF
TGCGCCAGCAGCCCGGTGGGCACCGGGGGCTATGGCTACACCTTC
>TRBJ1-3|TRBV10-3|few|TRBD1
CAISERQGSGNTIYF
TGTGCCATCAGTGAGCGACAGGGCTCTGGAAACACCATATATTTT
>TRBJ1-5|TRBV6-5|-|-
CASSYSVDQPQHF
TGTGCCAGCAGTTACTCGGTGGATCAGCCCCAGCATTTT
>TRBJ2-1|TRBV19|-|-
CASSIEWQDSYNEQFF
TGTGCCAGTAGTATAGAGTGGCAGGACAGCTACAATGAGCAGTTCTTC
>TRBJ2-2|TRBV2|-|-
CASSETAANTGELFF
TGTGCCAGCAGTGAGACGGCGGCGAACACCGGGGAGCTGTTTTTT
>TRBJ1-1|TRBV11-3|-|-
CASSLDLVTEAFF
TGTGCCAGCAGCTTAGATTTGGTCACTGAAGCTTTCTTT
>TRBJ2-5|TRBV15|-|TRBD2
CATSTSGGEETQYF
TGTGCCACCAGCACCTCGGGGGGGGAGGAGACCCAGTACTTC
>TRBJ1-2|TRBV30|-|-
CASGGIGYTF
TGTGCCTCGGGGGGCATCGGCTACACCTTC
>TRBJ1-3|TRBV7-2|-|-
CASSVYRGSGNTIYF
TGTGCCAGCAGCGTTTACAGAGGCTCTGGAAACACCATATATTTT
>TRBJ1-1|TRBV5-4|-|-
CASSVGTNTEAFF
TGTGCCAGCAGTGTTGGGACAAACACTGAAGCTTTCTTT
>TRBJ2-7|TRBV19|-|TRBD1
CATGQGGSYEQYF
TGTGCCACCGGACAGGGGGGCTCCTACGAGCAGTACTTC
>TRBJ2-5|TRBV30|-|-
CAWSVTETQYF
TGTGCCTGGAGTGTTACGGAGACCCAGTACTTC
>TRBJ2-7|TRBV5-6|-|-
CASSLGKGYEQYF
TGTGCCAGCAGCTTGGGAAAAGGGTACGAGCAGTACTTC
>TRBJ2-7|TRBV20-1|-|-
CSAPSSHEQYF
TGCAGTGCTCCTAGCAGCCACGAGCAGTATTTC
>TRBJ2-5|TRBV5-6|-|-
CASKDAAETQYF
TGTGCCAGCAAGGACGCGGCAGAGACCCAGTACTTC
>TRBJ2-3|TRBV7-2|-|-
CASSLRSSTDTQYF
TGTGCCAGCAGCTTACGATCTAGCACAGATACGCAGTATTTT
>TRBJ1-1|TRBV19|-|-
CASSIFRRGYMNTEAFF
TGTGCCAGTAGTATTTTCCGCAGGGGATACATGAACACTGAAGCTTTCTTT
>TRBJ1-1|TRBV18|-|TRBD1
CASSPTGTTEAFF
TGTGCCAGCTCACCGACAGGGACCACTGAAGCTTTCTTT
>TRBJ1-2|TRBV19|few|-
CASSPGRGNGYTF
TGTGCCAGTAGTCCTGGGAGGGGCAATGGCTACACCTTC
>TRBJ1-1|TRBV5-6|-|-
CASSLPGSIEAFF
TGTGCCAGCAGCTTGCCGGGGTCGATTGAAGCTTTCTTT
>TRBJ2-2|TRBV29-1|many|-
CSVARGTGELFF
TGCAGCGTTGCCAGGGGCACCGGGGAGCTGTTTTTT
>TRBJ1-3|TRBV4-2|few|-
CASSLSGGPGNTIYF
TGTGCCAGCAGCCTATCCGGAGGTCCTGGAAACACCATATATTTT
>TRBJ1-2|TRBV9|-|-
CASSLSRQGTNYGYTF
TGTGCCAGCAGCCTTAGCCGGCAGGGGACTAACTATGGCTACACCTTC
>TRBJ1-2|TRBV13|-|-
CASSWRLGRNYGYTF
TGTGCCAGCAGCTGGAGACTGGGGCGGAACTATGGCTACACCTTC
>TRBJ2-3|TRBV2|-|TRBD1
CASSGDGTGRGDTQYF
TGTGCCAGCAGCGGGGACGGGACAGGGCGAGGAGATACGCAGTATTTT
>TRBJ1-2|TRBV7-6|-|TRBD1
CASSLAGGPGTF
TGTGCCAGCAGCTTAGCAGGGGGCCCAGGCACCTTC
>TRBJ1-2|TRBV6-1|-|-
CASRDTGSYGYTF
TGTGCCAGCAGAGACACAGGTTCCTATGGCTACACCTTC
>TRBJ2-5|TRBV5-1|-|TRBD2
CASSLAGPRGETQYF
TGCGCCAGCAGTCTAGCGGGCCCCCGGGGGGAGACCCAGTACTTC
>TRBJ2-1|TRBV4-3|-|TRBD1
CASSQDVLRTGNEQFF
TGCGCCAGCAGCCAAGATGTCTTGAGGACAGGGAATGAGCAGTTCTTC
>TRBJ2-7|TRBV6-1|once|TRBD2
CASSAFTSRGGLYEQYF
TGTGCCAGCAGTGCCTTTACTAGCCGGGGGGGCCTTTACGAGCAGTACTTC
>TRBJ2-5|TRBV5-4|-|TRBD2
CASSLKRGGTQRETQYF
TGTGCCAGCAGCTTGAAACGGGGGGGAACGCAGAGAGAGACCCAGTACTTC
>TRBJ1-5|TRBV30|few|TRBD1
CAWSSGTGDQPQHF
TGTGCCTGGAGTTCCGGGACAGGGGATCAGCCCCAGCATTTT
>TRBJ1-2|TRBV28|-|-
CAGYGSNYGYTF
TGTGCGGGATATGGGTCTAACTATGGCTACACCTTC
>TRBJ2-7|TRBV11-2|-|-
CASTHRGEQYF
TGTGCCAGCACACATAGGGGGGAGCAGTACTTC
>TRBJ2-5|TRBV27|-|-
CASSLGRAYQETQYF
TGTGCCAGCAGTTTAGGGCGGGCGTACCAAGAGACCCAGTACTTC
>TRBJ2-5|TRBV5-6|-|-
CASSLQETQYF
TGTGCCAGCAGCTTACAAGAGACCCAGTACTTC
>TRBJ1-2|TRBV30|-|-
CAWRQGNYGYTF
TGTGCCTGGAGGCAGGGGAACTATGGCTACACCTTC
>TRBJ1-4|TRBV25-1|-|-
CATEGGGGEKLFF
TGTGCCACCGAGGGGGGAGGCGGAGAAAAACTGTTTTTT
>TRBJ1-1|TRBV5-1|-|-
CASSLVGISTAFF
TGCGCCAGCAGCTTGGTTGGGATTTCCACCGCTTTCTTT
>TRBJ2-7|TRBV7-9|-|-
CASRSGIEQYF
TGTGCCAGCAGATCGGGAATCGAGCAGTACTTC
>TRBJ2-7|TRBV10-3|-|-
CAISESWAGARF
TGTGCCATCAGTGAGTCGTGGGCGGGGGCTCGCTTC
>TRBJ1-1|TRBV6-5|-|-
CASSSGSSTEAFF
TGTGCCAGCAGTTCCGGATCGAGCACTGAAGCTTTCTTT
>TRBJ2-1|TRBV5-6|-|-
CASSPGTGWGEQFF
TGTGCCAGCAGCCCCGGGACCGGGTGGGGGGAGCAGTTCTTC
>TRBJ1-4|TRBV7-9|-|-
CASSLASGIKLFF
TGTGCCAGCAGCTTAGCGTCGGGGATAAAACTGTTTTTT
>TRBJ1-4|TRBV29-1|once|-
CSVDPTGFSSEKLFF
TGCAGCGTTGACCCCACAGGGTTTTCCTCGGAAAAACTGTTTTTT